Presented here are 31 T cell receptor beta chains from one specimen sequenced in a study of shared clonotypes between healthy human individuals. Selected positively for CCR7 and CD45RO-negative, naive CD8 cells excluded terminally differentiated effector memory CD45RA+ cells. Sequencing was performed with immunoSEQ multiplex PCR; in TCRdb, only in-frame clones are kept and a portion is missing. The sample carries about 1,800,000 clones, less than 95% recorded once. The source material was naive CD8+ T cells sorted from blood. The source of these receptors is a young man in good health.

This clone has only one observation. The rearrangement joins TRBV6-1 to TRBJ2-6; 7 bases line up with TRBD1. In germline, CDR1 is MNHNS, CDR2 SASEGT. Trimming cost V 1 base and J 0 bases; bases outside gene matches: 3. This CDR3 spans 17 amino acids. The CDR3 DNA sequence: TGTGCCAGCAGTGAAGAGGACAGGCCCTCTGGGGCCAACGTCCTGACTTTC. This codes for CASSEEDRPSGANVLTF.

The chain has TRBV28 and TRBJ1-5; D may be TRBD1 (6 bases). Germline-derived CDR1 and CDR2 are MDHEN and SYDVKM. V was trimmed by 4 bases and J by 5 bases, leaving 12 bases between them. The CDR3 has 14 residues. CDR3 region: CASSWTDGHQPQHF. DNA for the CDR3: TGTGCCAGCAGTTGGACAGATGGTCATCAGCCCCAGCATTTT.

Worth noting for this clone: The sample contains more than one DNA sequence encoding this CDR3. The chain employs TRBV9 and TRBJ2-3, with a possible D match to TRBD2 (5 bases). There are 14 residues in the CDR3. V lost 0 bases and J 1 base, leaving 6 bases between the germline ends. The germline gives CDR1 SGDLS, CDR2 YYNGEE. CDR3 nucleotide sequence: TGTGCCAGCAGCGTAGGTAGCGGCACAGATACGCAGTATTTT. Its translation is CASSVGSGTDTQYF.

CDR3 in amino acids: CASSARGEQYF. CDR3 DNA sequence: TGTGCCAGCAGCGCGCGTGGCGAGCAGTACTTC. The rearrangement joins TRBV13 to TRBJ2-7; D gene unclear. This CDR3 is 11 amino acids long. Germline-derived CDR1 and CDR2 are PRHDT and FYEKMQ (reference sequence). V gave up 5 bases and J gave up 6 bases, with 8 bases separating them.

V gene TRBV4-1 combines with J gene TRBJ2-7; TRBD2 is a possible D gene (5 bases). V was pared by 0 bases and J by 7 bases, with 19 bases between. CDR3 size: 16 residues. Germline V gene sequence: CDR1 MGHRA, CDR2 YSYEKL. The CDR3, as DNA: TGCGCCAGCAGCCAAGATCCTAGCACAATCGAAGCGGAGCAGTACTTC. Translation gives CASSQDPSTIEAEQYF.

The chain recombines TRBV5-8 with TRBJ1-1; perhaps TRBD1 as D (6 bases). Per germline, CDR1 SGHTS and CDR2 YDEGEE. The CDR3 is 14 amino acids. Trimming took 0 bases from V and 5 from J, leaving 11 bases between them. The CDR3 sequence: CASSLDRVGTEAFF. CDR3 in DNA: TGTGCCAGCAGCTTGGACAGGGTGGGGACTGAAGCTTTCTTT.

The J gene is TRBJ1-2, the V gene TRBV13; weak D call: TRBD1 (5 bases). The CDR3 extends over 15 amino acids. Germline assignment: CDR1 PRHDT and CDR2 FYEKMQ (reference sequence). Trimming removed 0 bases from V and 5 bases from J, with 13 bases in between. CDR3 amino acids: CASSLGSQGRYGYTF. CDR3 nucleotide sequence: TGTGCCAGCAGCTTAGGGTCGCAGGGAAGATATGGCTACACCTTC.

CDR3 sequence: CARSFFNGRKQYF. CDR3 nucleotides: TGTGCCAGAAGCTTCTTTAACGGGCGGAAGCAGTACTTC. This sequence joins TRBV5-3 and TRBJ2-7, with no clear D. TRBV5-3 is marked as an open reading frame, function uncertain. Trimming removed 2 bases from V and 8 bases from J, with 14 bases in between. The CDR3 loop spans 13 amino acids.

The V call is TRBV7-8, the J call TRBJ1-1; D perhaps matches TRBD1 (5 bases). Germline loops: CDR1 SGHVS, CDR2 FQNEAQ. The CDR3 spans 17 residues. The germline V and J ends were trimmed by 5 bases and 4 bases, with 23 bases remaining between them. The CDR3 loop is CASSIEEVWGRGTEAFF. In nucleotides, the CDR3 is TGTGCCAGCAGCATAGAAGAGGTGTGGGGACGCGGCACTGAAGCTTTCTTT.

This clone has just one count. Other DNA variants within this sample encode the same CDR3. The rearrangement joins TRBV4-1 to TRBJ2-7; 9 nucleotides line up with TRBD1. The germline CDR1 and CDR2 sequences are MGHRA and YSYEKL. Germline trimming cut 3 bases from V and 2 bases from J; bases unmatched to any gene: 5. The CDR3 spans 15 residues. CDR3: CASSQTGQGTYEQYF. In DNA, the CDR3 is TGCGCCAGCAGCCAGACGGGACAGGGCACCTACGAGCAGTACTTC.

In nucleotides, the CDR3 is TGTGCCAGCGGGAGGCAGCCCCAGCATTTT. Its translation is CASGRQPQHF. The gene calls are TRBV6-5 and TRBJ1-5; D not resolved. Germline V gene data show CDR1 as MNHEY and CDR2 as SVGAGI. Trimming pared 8 bases from V and 7 bases from J, leaving 6 bases between. This CDR3 is 10 amino acids long.

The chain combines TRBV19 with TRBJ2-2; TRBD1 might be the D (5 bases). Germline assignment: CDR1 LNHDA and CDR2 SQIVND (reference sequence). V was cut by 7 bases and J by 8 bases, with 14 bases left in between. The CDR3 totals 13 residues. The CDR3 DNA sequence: TGTGCCAGTACGGGCAGGGTGGTTGGGGAGCTGTTTTTT. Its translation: CASTGRVVGELFF.

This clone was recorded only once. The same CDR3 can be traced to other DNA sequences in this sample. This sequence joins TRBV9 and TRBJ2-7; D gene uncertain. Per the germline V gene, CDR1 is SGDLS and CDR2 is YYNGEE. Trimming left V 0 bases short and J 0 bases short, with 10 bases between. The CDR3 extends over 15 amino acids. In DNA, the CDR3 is TGTGCCAGCAGCGTAGGACCCGGATCCTCCTACGAGCAGTACTTC. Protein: CASSVGPGSSYEQYF.

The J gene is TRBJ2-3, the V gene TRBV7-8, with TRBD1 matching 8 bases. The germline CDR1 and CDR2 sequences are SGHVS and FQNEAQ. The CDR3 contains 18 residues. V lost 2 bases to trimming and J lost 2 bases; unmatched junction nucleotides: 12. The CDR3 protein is CASSLTGTGFSYTDTQYF. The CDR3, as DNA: TGTGCCAGCAGCTTAACTGGGACAGGCTTTTCCTACACAGATACGCAGTATTTT. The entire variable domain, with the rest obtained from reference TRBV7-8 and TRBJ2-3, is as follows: GAGVSQSPRYKVAKRGQDVALRCDPISGHVSLFWYQQALGQGPEFLTYFQNEAQLDKSGLPSDRFFAERPEGSVSTLKIQRTQQEDSAVYLCASSLTGTGFSYTDTQYFGPGTRLTVL.

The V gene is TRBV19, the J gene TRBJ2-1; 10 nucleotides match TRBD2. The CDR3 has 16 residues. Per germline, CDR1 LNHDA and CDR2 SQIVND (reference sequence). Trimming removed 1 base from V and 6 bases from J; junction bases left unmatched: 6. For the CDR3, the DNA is TGTGCCAGTAGTATAGCCGGGACTAGCGCCATCAATGAGCAGTTCTTC. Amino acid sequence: CASSIAGTSAINEQFF.

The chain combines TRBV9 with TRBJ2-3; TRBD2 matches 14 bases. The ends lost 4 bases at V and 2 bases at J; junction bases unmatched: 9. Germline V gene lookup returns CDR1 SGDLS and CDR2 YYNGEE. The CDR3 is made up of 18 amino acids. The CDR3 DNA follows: TGTGCCAGCAGCCCACGGGGACTAGCGGGAGTATCCACAGATACGCAGTATTTT. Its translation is CASSPRGLAGVSTDTQYF.

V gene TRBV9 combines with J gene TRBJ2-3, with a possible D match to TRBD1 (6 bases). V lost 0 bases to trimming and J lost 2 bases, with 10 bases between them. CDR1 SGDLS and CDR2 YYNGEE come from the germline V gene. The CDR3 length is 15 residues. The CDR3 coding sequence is TGTGCCAGCAGCGTAGAACAGGGCCTCACAGATACGCAGTATTTT. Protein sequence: CASSVEQGLTDTQYF.

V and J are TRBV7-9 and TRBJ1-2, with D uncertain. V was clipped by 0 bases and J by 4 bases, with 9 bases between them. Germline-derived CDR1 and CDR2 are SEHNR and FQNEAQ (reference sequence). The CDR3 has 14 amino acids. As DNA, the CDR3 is TGTGCCAGCAGCTTAGCGGGCAGCTTCTATGGCTACACCTTC. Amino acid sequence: CASSLAGSFYGYTF.

The CDR3 spells CASPEPGAVTDTQYF. The CDR3 DNA reads as TGTGCCAGCCCCGAACCCGGGGCAGTCACAGATACGCAGTATTTT. The genes are TRBV6-1 and TRBJ2-3; either TRBD1 or TRBD2 may fit D (5 bases each). This CDR3 contains 15 residues. The germline V gene encodes CDR1 MNHNS and CDR2 SASEGT. Trimming stripped 8 bases from V and 2 bases from J, with 17 bases between.

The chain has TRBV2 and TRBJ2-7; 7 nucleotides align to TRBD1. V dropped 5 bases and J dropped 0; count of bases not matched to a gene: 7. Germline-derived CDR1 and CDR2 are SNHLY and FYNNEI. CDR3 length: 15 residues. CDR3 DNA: TGTGCCAGCAGTCCCGGGACAGTCCACTCCTACGAGCAGTACTTC. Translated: CASSPGTVHSYEQYF.

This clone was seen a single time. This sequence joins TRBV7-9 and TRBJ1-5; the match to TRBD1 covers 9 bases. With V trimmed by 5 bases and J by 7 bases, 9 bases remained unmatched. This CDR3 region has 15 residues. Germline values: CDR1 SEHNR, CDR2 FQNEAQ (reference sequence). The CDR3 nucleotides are TGTGCCAGCAGCGCCGGGACAGGGTTCGGGCAGCCCCAGCATTTT. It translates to CASSAGTGFGQPQHF. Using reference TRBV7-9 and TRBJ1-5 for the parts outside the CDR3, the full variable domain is DTGVSQNPRHKITKRGQNVTFRCDPISEHNRLYWYRQTLGQGPEFLTYFQNEAQLEKSRLLSDRFSAERPKGSFSTLEIQRTEQGDSAMYLCASSAGTGFGQPQHFGDGTRLSIL.

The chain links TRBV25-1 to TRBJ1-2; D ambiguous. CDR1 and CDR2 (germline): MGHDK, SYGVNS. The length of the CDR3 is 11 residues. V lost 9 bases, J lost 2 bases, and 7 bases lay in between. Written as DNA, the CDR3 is TGTGCCAGTGCAGAGAACTATGGCTACACCTTC. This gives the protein CASAENYGYTF.

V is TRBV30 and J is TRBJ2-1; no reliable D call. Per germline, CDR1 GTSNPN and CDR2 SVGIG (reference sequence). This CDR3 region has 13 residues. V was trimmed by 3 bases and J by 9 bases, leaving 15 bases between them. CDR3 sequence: CAWRTLDESEQFF. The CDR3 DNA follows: TGTGCCTGGAGGACCCTGGACGAGTCTGAGCAGTTCTTC.

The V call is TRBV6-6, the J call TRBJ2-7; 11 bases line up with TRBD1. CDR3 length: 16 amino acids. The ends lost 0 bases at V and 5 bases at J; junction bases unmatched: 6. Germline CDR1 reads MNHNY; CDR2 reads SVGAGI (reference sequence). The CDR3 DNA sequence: TGTGCCAGCAGTTACTCCCCGGGACAGGGGGGAAACGAGCAGTACTTC. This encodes CASSYSPGQGGNEQYF.

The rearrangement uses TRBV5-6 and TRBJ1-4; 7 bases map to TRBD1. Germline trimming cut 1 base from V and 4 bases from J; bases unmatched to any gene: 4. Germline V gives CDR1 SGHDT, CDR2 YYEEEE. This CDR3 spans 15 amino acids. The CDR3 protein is CASSLTGALNEKLFF. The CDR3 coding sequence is TGTGCCAGCAGCTTGACAGGGGCTCTTAATGAAAAACTGTTTTTT. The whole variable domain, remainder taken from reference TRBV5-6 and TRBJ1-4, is DAGVTQSPTHLIKTRGQQVTLRCSPKSGHDTVSWYQQALGQGPQFIFQYYEEEERQRGNFPDRFSGHQFPNYSSELNVNALLLGDSALYLCASSLTGALNEKLFFGSGTQLSVL.

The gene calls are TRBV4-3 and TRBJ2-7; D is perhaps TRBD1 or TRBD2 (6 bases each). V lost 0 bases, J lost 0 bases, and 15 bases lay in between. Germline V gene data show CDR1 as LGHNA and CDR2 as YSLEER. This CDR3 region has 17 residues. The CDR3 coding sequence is TGCGCCAGCAGCCAAGATTGGGGGGCGGCGGACTCCTACGAGCAGTACTTC. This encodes CASSQDWGAADSYEQYF.

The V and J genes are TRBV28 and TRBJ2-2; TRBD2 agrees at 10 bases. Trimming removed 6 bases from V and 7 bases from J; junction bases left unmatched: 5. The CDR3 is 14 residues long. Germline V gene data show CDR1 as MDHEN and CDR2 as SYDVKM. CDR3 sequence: CASSLGLADGELFF. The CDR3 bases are TGTGCCAGCAGCCTTGGACTAGCGGACGGGGAGCTGTTTTTT.

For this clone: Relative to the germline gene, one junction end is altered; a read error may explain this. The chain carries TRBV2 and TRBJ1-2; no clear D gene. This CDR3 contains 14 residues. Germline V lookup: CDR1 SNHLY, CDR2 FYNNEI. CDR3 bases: TGTGCCAGCAGTGAAGGAACAGCTAACTATTATGTCGACTTC. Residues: CASSEGTANYYVDF. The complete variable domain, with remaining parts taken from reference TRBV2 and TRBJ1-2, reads EPEVTQTPSHQVTQMGQEVILRCVPISNHLYFYWYRQILGQKVEFLVSFYNNEISEKSEIFDDQFSVERPDGSNFTLKIRSTKLEDSAMYFCASSEGTANYYVDFGSGTRLTVV.

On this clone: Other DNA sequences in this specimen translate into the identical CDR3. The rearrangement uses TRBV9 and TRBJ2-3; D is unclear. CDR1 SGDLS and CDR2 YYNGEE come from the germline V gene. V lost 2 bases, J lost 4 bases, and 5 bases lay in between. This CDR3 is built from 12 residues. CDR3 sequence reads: CASSVFPDTQYF. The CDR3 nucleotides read TGTGCCAGCAGCGTGTTCCCAGATACGCAGTATTTT.

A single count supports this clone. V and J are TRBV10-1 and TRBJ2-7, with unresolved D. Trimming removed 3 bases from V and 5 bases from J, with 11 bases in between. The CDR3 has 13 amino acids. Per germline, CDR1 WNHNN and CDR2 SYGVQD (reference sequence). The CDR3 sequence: CASSDPPGNEQYF. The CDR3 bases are TGCGCCAGCAGTGACCCACCCGGCAACGAGCAGTACTTC.

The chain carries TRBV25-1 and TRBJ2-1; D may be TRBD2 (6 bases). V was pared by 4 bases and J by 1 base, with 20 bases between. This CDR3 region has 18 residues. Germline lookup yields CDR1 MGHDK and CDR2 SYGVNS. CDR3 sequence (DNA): TGTGCCAGCAGTGCCCAGGCCCCCCTAGCGCTTTCCTACAATGAGCAGTTCTTC. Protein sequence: CASSAQAPLALSYNEQFF. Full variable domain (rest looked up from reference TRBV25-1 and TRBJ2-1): EADIYQTPRYLVIGTGKKITLECSQTMGHDKMYWYQQDPGMELHLIHYSYGVNSTEKGDLSSESTVSRIRTEHFPLTLESARPSHTSQYLCASSAQAPLALSYNEQFFGPGTRLTVL.